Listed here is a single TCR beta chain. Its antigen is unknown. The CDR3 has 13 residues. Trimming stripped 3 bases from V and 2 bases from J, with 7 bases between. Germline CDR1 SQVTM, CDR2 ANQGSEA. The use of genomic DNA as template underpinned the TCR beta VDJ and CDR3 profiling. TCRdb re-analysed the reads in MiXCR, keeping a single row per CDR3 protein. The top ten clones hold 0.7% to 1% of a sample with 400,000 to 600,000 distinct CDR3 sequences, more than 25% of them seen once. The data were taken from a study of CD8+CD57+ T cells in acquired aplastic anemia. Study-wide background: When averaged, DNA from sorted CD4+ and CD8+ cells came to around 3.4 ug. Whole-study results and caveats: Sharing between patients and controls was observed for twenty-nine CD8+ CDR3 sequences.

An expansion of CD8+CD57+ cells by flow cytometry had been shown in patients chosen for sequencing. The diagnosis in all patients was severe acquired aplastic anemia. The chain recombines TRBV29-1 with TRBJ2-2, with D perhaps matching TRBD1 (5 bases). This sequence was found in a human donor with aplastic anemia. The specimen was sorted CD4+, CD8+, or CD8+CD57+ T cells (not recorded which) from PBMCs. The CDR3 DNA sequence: TGCAGCGTTGAGGGGCAAAACACCGGGGAGCTGTTTTTT. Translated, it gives CSVEGQNTGELFF.